A single sample gave rise to the 2 T cell receptor beta chains below, sequenced in a study of blood T cell repertoires in COVID-19. Some clones are missing from TCRdb's copy, which holds only in-frame ones; the method was immunoSEQ multiplex PCR. The table lists roughly 150,000 clones, roughly 90% of them singletons. The sequenced sample was peripheral blood. The receptors were gathered from a man between 18 and 29 years old with COVID-19, enrolled during active disease.

The V call is TRBV4-1, the J call TRBJ1-2, with 9 positions matching TRBD1. CDR3 size: 15 residues. V shed 6 bases and J 8 bases; nucleotides not matched to a gene: 13. CDR1 MGHRA and CDR2 YSYEKL come from the germline V gene. The CDR3 region is CASSHPGTGMDGYTF. The CDR3 DNA is TGCGCCAGCAGTCACCCCGGGACAGGGATGGACGGCTACACCTTC.

V and J are TRBV5-1 and TRBJ1-2; a possible D gene is TRBD1 (6 bases). V lost 3 bases to trimming and J lost 10 bases, with 25 bases between them. The CDR3 runs to 16 residues. Germline CDR1 SGHRS, CDR2 YFSETQ. CDR3 region: CASSSGLLPLQGIYTF. The CDR3 bases are TGCGCCAGCAGCTCGGGCCTTCTACCTCTACAGGGTATCTACACCTTC.